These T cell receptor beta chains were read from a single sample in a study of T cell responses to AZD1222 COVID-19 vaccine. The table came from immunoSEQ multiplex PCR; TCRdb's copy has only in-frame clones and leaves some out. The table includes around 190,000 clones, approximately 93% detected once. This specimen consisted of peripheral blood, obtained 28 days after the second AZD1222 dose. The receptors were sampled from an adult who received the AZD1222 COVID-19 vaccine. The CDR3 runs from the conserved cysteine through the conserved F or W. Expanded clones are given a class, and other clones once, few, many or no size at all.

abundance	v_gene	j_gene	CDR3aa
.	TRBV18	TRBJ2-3	CASSGGPGTDTQYF
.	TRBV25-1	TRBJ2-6	CASSEYQGGGANVLTF
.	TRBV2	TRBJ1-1	CASNADRGAEAFF
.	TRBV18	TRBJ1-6	CASSPGTGAQALHF
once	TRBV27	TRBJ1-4	CASSPLSYNEKLFF
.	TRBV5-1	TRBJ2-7	CASSLGDRTYEQYF
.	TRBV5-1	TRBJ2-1	CASSLIEGWNEQFF
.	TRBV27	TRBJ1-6	CASSAPFSPLHF
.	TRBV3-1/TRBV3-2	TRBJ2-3	CASSHLRSSTDTQYF
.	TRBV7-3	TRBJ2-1	CASSVAGTSTNDEQFF